The clone carrying this T cell receptor beta chain was seen once. Its target is unknown. The data were taken from a study of T cell responses to AZD1222 COVID-19 vaccine. The CDR3 is 16 residues long. V was cut by 6 bases and J by 2 bases, with 19 bases left in between. Looked up from germline, CDR1 is LNHDA and CDR2 is SQIVND (reference sequence). General observations from the study: With two AZD1222 doses given, Spike-specific TCR breadth and depth both rose. Close to half of spike-specific TCRs reportedly recognize unmutated variant regions. At baseline, just six AZD1222 recipients tested seropositive.

Profiled with immunoSEQ multiplex PCR; TCRdb holds only in-frame clones, not every one. The table records fewer than 200,000 clones, roughly 92% of them present only once. V and J are TRBV19 and TRBJ1-2; maybe TRBD1 (6 bases). The sequenced sample was peripheral blood, obtained on day 0 of AZD1222 vaccination. The source of this sequence is an adult in good health. The CDR3 coding sequence is TGTGCCAGTAGGGACCCCCGGGGGGCTACGAACTATGGCTACACCTTC. It codes for CASRDPRGATNYGYTF.